One and the same sample provided the 21 T cell receptor beta chains below, sequenced in a study of beta chain features in type 1 diabetes. General study findings and limits: The study found moderately but significantly shorter TCRB CDR3s in all four CD4+ subsets of Type 1 diabetes patients.

Sequenced material consisted of expressed TCRB transcripts (all of the isolated RNA was reverse transcribed). Clones were sequenced by immunoSEQ multiplex PCR, and TCRdb holds only the in-frame ones, with some missing. The sample has about 650,000 clones; approximately 13% are singletons. For these receptors, no antigen is known. The sample comprised naive CD4+ T cells from blood. These receptors were taken from a man aged 25-45 years with type 1 diabetes.

The chain recombines TRBV15 with TRBJ2-1, with D unresolved. Germline-derived CDR1 and CDR2 are LNHNV and YYDKDF (reference sequence). The CDR3 sequence is 15 residues long. The V and J ends lost 0 bases and 6 bases respectively, with 12 bases between them. For the CDR3, the DNA is TGTGCCACCAGCAGAGACTTCCAAGGAGTCAATGAGCAGTTCTTC. It codes for CATSRDFQGVNEQFF.

V usage is TRBV10-3 and J usage is TRBJ2-3, with unresolved D. This CDR3 spans 13 amino acids. Germline V lookup: CDR1 ENHRY, CDR2 SYGVKD. Trimming took 6 bases from V and 4 from J, leaving 11 bases between them. Written as DNA, the CDR3 is TGTGCCATCAGAGGGCCGGGCTCAGATACGCAGTATTTT. This sequence encodes CAIRGPGSDTQYF.

In this sample, this clone turned up a few times. J is TRBJ1-1 and V is TRBV7-8; D gene ambiguous. The CDR3 runs to 14 residues. V dropped 6 bases and J dropped 6 bases, with 17 bases sitting between them. Germline V gives CDR1 SGHVS, CDR2 FQNEAQ. CDR3 DNA sequence: TGTGCCAGCAGACCAGCCCGGGGAGCGGCTGAAGCTTTCTTT. The encoded protein is CASRPARGAAEAFF.

V usage is TRBV27 and J usage is TRBJ2-5, with 13 positions matching TRBD2. Trimming took 7 bases from V and 5 from J; bases not matched to a gene: 10. The CDR3 totals 16 residues. From germline, CDR1 is MNHEY and CDR2 SMNVEV (reference sequence). In DNA, the CDR3 is TGTGCCAGCACCCCGACTAGCGGGGGGATAGGGGAGACCCAGTACTTC. The encoded protein is CASTPTSGGIGETQYF.

This clone has more than one count but fewer than ten. The chain links TRBV11-2 to TRBJ2-1; 12 positions match TRBD2. CDR1 is SGHAT and CDR2 is FQNNGV in the germline V gene. The length of the CDR3 is 17 residues. J was trimmed by 4 bases and V by 3 bases; bases with no gene match: 7. The CDR3 nucleotides read TGTGCCAGCAGCTTTGGGGCTAGCGGGGGGGAATACAATGAGCAGTTCTTC. It encodes CASSFGASGGEYNEQFF. The complete variable domain, with remaining parts taken from reference TRBV11-2 and TRBJ2-1, reads EAGVAQSPRYKIIEKRQSVAFWCNPISGHATLYWYQQILGQGPKLLIQFQNNGVVDDSQLPKDRFSAERLKGVDSTLKIQPAKLEDSAVYLCASSFGASGGEYNEQFFGPGTRLTVL.

The J gene is TRBJ1-5, the V gene TRBV15; possible D gene TRBD1, 5 bases. The CDR3 contains 15 residues. The germline V and J ends were trimmed by 3 bases and 0 bases, with 9 bases remaining between them. Germline CDR1 LNHNV, CDR2 YYDKDF (reference sequence). CDR3 residues: CATSRGGVSNQPQHF. The DNA for the CDR3 is TGTGCCACCAGCAGGGGAGGGGTTAGCAATCAGCCCCAGCATTTT.

This clone was detected a few times. This sequence joins TRBV6-5 and TRBJ2-3; D is perhaps TRBD2 (7 bases). There are 15 residues in the CDR3. The V end was cut by 2 bases, the J end by 6 bases, with 15 bases between. Germline V CDR1 and CDR2: MNHEY, SVGAGI. CDR3 loop: CASSYRGGAIDTQYF. The DNA of the CDR3 is TGTGCCAGCAGTTACCGTGGGGGGGCTATCGATACGCAGTATTTT.

This clone was counted between two and nine times. V and J are TRBV4-3 and TRBJ1-6, with unresolved D. Germline CDR1 is LGHNA and CDR2 is YSLEER. Trimming cost V 0 bases and J 3 bases, with 6 bases left between them. This CDR3 spans 15 amino acids. In nucleotides, the CDR3 is TGCGCCAGCAGCCAAGAGTGGCACTATAATTCACCCCTCCACTTT. Translated, it gives CASSQEWHYNSPLHF.

This clone was observed a few times. The rearrangement uses TRBV6-5 and TRBJ2-5; no definite D call. The ends were cut back, 6 bases at V and 7 bases at J, with 9 bases in the middle. This CDR3 region has 11 residues. The germline gives CDR1 MNHEY, CDR2 SVGAGI. CDR3 residues: CASRSWGTQYF. As DNA, the CDR3 is TGTGCCAGCAGATCGTGGGGGACCCAGTACTTC.

The chain links TRBV5-1 to TRBJ1-2, with TRBD1 matching over 8 bases. V shed 6 bases and J 1 base; nucleotides not matched to a gene: 5. The CDR3 covers 14 residues. Germline lookup yields CDR1 SGHRS and CDR2 YFSETQ. The CDR3 spells CASNAGGDNYGYTF. The CDR3 DNA sequence: TGCGCCAGCAACGCAGGGGGCGATAACTATGGCTACACCTTC.

This clone was seen only a few times. The chain combines TRBV7-9 with TRBJ1-1; 11 bases match TRBD1. CDR3 length: 16 residues. V shed 8 bases, J shed 1 base, and the junction held 9 bases outside the gene matches. Germline-derived CDR1 and CDR2 are SEHNR and FQNEAQ (reference sequence). This chain's CDR3 is CASLQWTGGTNTEAFF. CDR3 coding DNA: TGTGCCAGCCTCCAATGGACAGGGGGCACGAACACTGAAGCTTTCTTT.

The chain is built from TRBV7-6 and TRBJ2-5; a possible D gene is TRBD1 (6 bases). The CDR3 is 16 amino acids. Germline loops: CDR1 SGHVS, CDR2 FNYEAQ. Trimming took off 0 bases at V and 5 bases at J, with 16 bases between the two ends. CDR3: CASSLAWQGPGETQYF. The DNA for the CDR3 is TGTGCCAGCAGCTTAGCGTGGCAGGGGCCGGGGGAGACCCAGTACTTC.

A remark on this clone: The same CDR3 also results from other DNA sequences found in this sample. The V call is TRBV5-1, the J call TRBJ2-1, with D perhaps matching TRBD1 (6 bases). CDR1 and CDR2 from the germline V gene are SGHRS and YFSETQ. Trimming shortened V by 0 bases and J by 4 bases, and 11 bases separated the two germline ends. CDR3 length: 15 amino acids. The CDR3: CASSLVTGRYNEQFF. The CDR3 coding sequence is TGCGCCAGCAGCTTGGTAACAGGGAGATACAATGAGCAGTTCTTC.

This clone was seen more than once but under ten times. The rearrangement uses TRBV7-9 and TRBJ2-1; 9 positions match TRBD2. Germline CDR1 SEHNR, CDR2 FQNEAQ (reference sequence). The V segment lost 5 bases and the J segment 6 bases; nucleotides outside the gene matches: 8. The CDR3 sequence is 15 residues long. CDR3 residues: CASSILAGDFNEQFF. In nucleotides, the CDR3 is TGTGCCAGCAGCATATTAGCGGGGGACTTCAATGAGCAGTTCTTC. The entire variable domain, with the rest obtained from reference TRBV7-9 and TRBJ2-1, is as follows: DTGVSQNPRHKITKRGQNVTFRCDPISEHNRLYWYRQTLGQGPEFLTYFQNEAQLEKSRLLSDRFSAERPKGSFSTLEIQRTEQGDSAMYLCASSILAGDFNEQFFGPGTRLTVL.

The rearrangement uses TRBV7-2 and TRBJ1-2; TRBD1 aligns across 7 bases. Germline lookup yields CDR1 SGHTA and CDR2 FQGNSA. The CDR3 is 15 amino acids. Trimming at V came to 5 bases and at J to 4 bases, leaving 10 bases not matched to a gene. As DNA, the CDR3 is TGTGCCAGCAGCGAGGGGACAGTCTCGTTCTATGGCTACACCTTC. Protein sequence: CASSEGTVSFYGYTF.

This clone was seen a handful of times. The CDR3 DNA reads as TGTGCCTGGAGTGGACAGTACAATCAGCCCCAGCATTTT. This codes for CAWSGQYNQPQHF. This sequence joins TRBV30 and TRBJ1-5, with D maybe TRBD1 (5 bases). This CDR3 region has 13 residues. Germline V gene data show CDR1 as GTSNPN and CDR2 as SVGIG (reference sequence). The V gene lost 1 base and the J gene lost 3 bases, with 7 bases spanning the gap.

The chain couples TRBV7-9 to TRBJ2-1; 13 nucleotides align to TRBD2. J gave up 5 bases and V 5 bases, and 3 bases lay outside the gene matches. Germline assignment: CDR1 SEHNR and CDR2 FQNEAQ (reference sequence). The CDR3 contains 15 residues. The CDR3 is CASSLGLAGHNEQFF. The CDR3 region has the DNA TGTGCCAGCAGCCTGGGACTAGCGGGGCACAATGAGCAGTTCTTC.

This clone was found a few times. The chain couples TRBV15 to TRBJ2-5; 9 bases agree with TRBD1. This CDR3 is built from 15 residues. After removal of 1 base from V and 5 bases from J, the junction contained 5 bases not matched to a gene. The germline V gene has CDR1 LNHNV and CDR2 YYDKDF (reference sequence). The CDR3 nucleotides read TGTGCCACCAGCAGAGCAACAGGGGGCTATGAGACCCAGTACTTC. It translates to CATSRATGGYETQYF.

This clone has a handful of counts. For the CDR3, the DNA is TGTGCCTCCGCAGGGTCCGCAGATACGCAGTATTTT. Amino acid sequence: CASAGSADTQYF. This chain uses TRBV30 with TRBJ2-3; D might be TRBD1 (5 bases). The germline CDR1 and CDR2 sequences are GTSNPN and SVGIG (reference sequence). The V end was cut by 7 bases, the J end by 4 bases, with 12 bases between. This CDR3 comprises 12 residues.

This clone came up a few times. Other DNA sequences from this sample encode an identical CDR3 as well. This sequence joins TRBV4-2 and TRBJ1-2; 8 nucleotides agree with TRBD1. The CDR3 runs to 13 residues. CDR1 and CDR2 from the germline V gene are LGHNA and YNFKEQ. J lost 3 bases, V lost 3 bases, and 0 bases had no gene match. This CDR3 reads CASSQGQDYGYTF. The CDR3 DNA sequence: TGTGCCAGCAGCCAGGGACAGGACTATGGCTACACCTTC.

This clone has only a few counts. The rearrangement links TRBV25-1 to TRBJ1-4; 7 nucleotides align to TRBD1. CDR3 length equals 13 residues. V gave up 5 bases and J gave up 4 bases; unmatched junction bases: 1. Germline V gives CDR1 MGHDK, CDR2 SYGVNS. This CDR3 is CASSRQGNEKLFF. In DNA, the CDR3 is TGTGCCAGCAGTAGACAGGGTAATGAAAAACTGTTTTTT. The variable domain in full, completed from reference TRBV25-1 and TRBJ1-4, reads EADIYQTPRYLVIGTGKKITLECSQTMGHDKMYWYQQDPGMELHLIHYSYGVNSTEKGDLSSESTVSRIRTEHFPLTLESARPSHTSQYLCASSRQGNEKLFFGSGTQLSVL.